This T cell receptor (beta chain) emerged from a study of identical twins. General study points: Conclusions came from cross-sectional statistical analysis, not from following the same donors.

The CDR3 loop spans 15 amino acids. V was shortened by 6 bases and J by 6 bases, with 18 bases between the two germline ends. CDR1 is MDHEN, CDR2 SYDVKM, per germline. TCRdb redid the calling of the 5' RACE reads with MiXCR, one entry per CDR3 protein. The sample includes 1.5 million to 2 million distinct CDR3 sequences, less than 35% of them seen just once. As regards this clonotype: Its cognate antigen is unknown.

The sequence was collected from a newborn girl in good health. V is TRBV28 and J is TRBJ2-1; weak D call: TRBD2 (6 bases). Sequenced sample: cord blood. The DNA for the CDR3 is TGTGCCAGCAGCCGACGGGCTAGCGTAGGCAATGAGCAGTTCTTC. Translation: CASSRRASVGNEQFF.